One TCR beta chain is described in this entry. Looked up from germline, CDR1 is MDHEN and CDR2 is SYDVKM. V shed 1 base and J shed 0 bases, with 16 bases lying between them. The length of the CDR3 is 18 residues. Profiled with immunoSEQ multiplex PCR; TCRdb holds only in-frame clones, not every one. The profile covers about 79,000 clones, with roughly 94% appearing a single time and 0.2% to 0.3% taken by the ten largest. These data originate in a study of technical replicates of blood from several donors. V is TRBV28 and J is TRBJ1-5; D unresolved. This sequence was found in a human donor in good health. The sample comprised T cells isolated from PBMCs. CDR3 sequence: CASSLFRLEDHSNQPQHF. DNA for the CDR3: TGTGCCAGCAGTTTATTCAGGTTGGAGGATCATAGCAATCAGCCCCAGCATTTT.